These 30 T cell receptor beta chains share one sample of origin, sequenced in a study of T cell responses to AZD1222 COVID-19 vaccine. The assay was immunoSEQ multiplex PCR, and TCRdb's table has in-frame clones only and misses some. The data hold approximately 100,000 clones, with 90% observed a single time. The input for sequencing was peripheral blood, taken on day 0 of AZD1222 vaccination. The receptors were gathered from an adult in good health.

The chain has TRBV19 and TRBJ1-1, with D unresolved. Trimming removed 4 bases from V and 10 bases from J, with 13 bases in between. Germline lookup yields CDR1 LNHDA and CDR2 SQIVND (reference sequence). The CDR3 loop spans 12 amino acids. Here the CDR3 reads CASSKGSLGAFF. CDR3 DNA: TGTGCCAGTAGTAAGGGCTCATTGGGAGCTTTCTTT.

The chain carries TRBV2 and TRBJ1-5; D gene unclear. This CDR3 comprises 13 residues. Germline V gives CDR1 SNHLY, CDR2 FYNNEI. Trimming shortened V by 6 bases and J by 4 bases, and 10 bases separated the two germline ends. Here the CDR3 DNA reads TGTGCCAGCAGCTTATTTGAAAATCAGCCCCAGCATTTT. This sequence encodes CASSLFENQPQHF.

The rearrangement joins TRBV28 to TRBJ1-1; no definite D call. With 6 bases removed from V and 0 bases from J, the gap between germline ends came to 8 bases. This CDR3 is built from 13 residues. Germline CDR1 reads MDHEN; CDR2 reads SYDVKM. CDR3 in DNA: TGTGCCAGCAGCAAAGGGATGAACACTGAAGCTTTCTTT. Its translation is CASSKGMNTEAFF.

The chain carries TRBV4-2 and TRBJ1-1; D unresolved. CDR1 LGHNA and CDR2 YNFKEQ come from the germline V gene. The length of the CDR3 is 13 residues. V was shortened by 3 bases and J by 10 bases, with 15 bases between the two germline ends. The CDR3 reads CASSHTQDFAAFF. Written as DNA, the CDR3 is TGTGCCAGCAGCCATACCCAGGATTTCGCAGCTTTCTTT.

V and J are TRBV3-1 (or the pseudogene TRBV3-2) and TRBJ2-1, with D perhaps given as TRBD1 or TRBD2 (5 bases each). There are 14 residues in the CDR3. Germline V gene sequence: CDR1 LGHDT, CDR2 YNNKEL (reference sequence). Trimming removed 2 bases from V and 5 bases from J, with 10 bases in between. Written as DNA, the CDR3 is TGTGCCAGCAGCCAACTGTTGGGGGACAATGAGCAGTTCTTC. Translation: CASSQLLGDNEQFF.

The rearrangement links TRBV11-2 to TRBJ2-1; D unresolved. CDR3 length: 11 residues. Germline assignment: CDR1 SGHAT and CDR2 FQNNGV. V was clipped by 5 bases and J by 5 bases, with 4 bases between them. For the CDR3, the DNA is TGTGCCAGCAGCCCTAACAATGAGCAGTTCTTC. It encodes CASSPNNEQFF.

The CDR3 sequence: CASSYFRLSGYTF. CDR3 DNA sequence: TGTGCCAGCAGTTACTTCAGGTTGAGTGGCTACACCTTC. The genes are TRBV6-5 and TRBJ1-2; D is unresolved. With 1 base removed from V and 7 bases from J, the gap between germline ends came to 10 bases. CDR3 length equals 13 residues. Germline V gene lookup returns CDR1 MNHEY and CDR2 SVGAGI.

The V and J genes are TRBV2 and TRBJ1-5; D remains unclear. Trimming shortened V by 3 bases and J by 7 bases, and 10 bases separated the two germline ends. This CDR3 spans 13 amino acids. CDR1 SNHLY and CDR2 FYNNEI come from the germline V gene. DNA for the CDR3: TGTGCCAGCAGTGAGAGGGTTGGACAGCCCCAGCATTTT. Amino acids: CASSERVGQPQHF.

This clone came up once. The chain couples TRBV28 to TRBJ1-5; TRBD1 aligns across 7 bases. The CDR3 extends over 16 amino acids. With V trimmed by 5 bases and J by 1 base, 8 bases remained unmatched. CDR1 and CDR2 (germline): MDHEN, SYDVKM. CDR3 protein: CASSAQQGKSNQPQHF. The CDR3, as DNA: TGTGCCAGCAGTGCACAACAGGGGAAAAGCAATCAGCCCCAGCATTTT. Complete variable domain (other parts from reference TRBV28 and TRBJ1-5): DVKVTQSSRYLVKRTGEKVFLECVQDMDHENMFWYRQDPGLGLRLIYFSYDVKMKEKGDIPEGYSVSREKKERFSLILESASTNQTSMYLCASSAQQGKSNQPQHFGDGTRLSIL.

This clone was detected only a few times. Sequence at one end of the junction differs from germline and may be a read error. The V gene is TRBV10-3, the J gene TRBJ2-3, with 11 nucleotides matching TRBD2. Per germline, CDR1 ENHRY and CDR2 SYGVKD. The CDR3 has 11 residues. CDR3 DNA: TGTGCCATCCTAGCGGGGGGCCGGCTAAATTTT. It yields the protein CAILAGGRLNF.

The chain couples TRBV7-9 to TRBJ1-1; 7 bases fit TRBD1. After removal of 6 bases from V and 0 bases from J, the junction contained 10 bases not matched to a gene. CDR3 length equals 16 residues. CDR1 and CDR2 (germline): SEHNR, FQNEAQ (reference sequence). CDR3 sequence: CASSSDRVGMNTEAFF. CDR3 nucleotide sequence: TGTGCCAGCAGTTCCGACAGGGTTGGCATGAACACTGAAGCTTTCTTT.

The chain uses TRBV7-2 and TRBJ1-4, with D possibly matching TRBD1 (5 bases). The CDR3 contains 14 residues. CDR1 and CDR2 (germline): SGHTA, FQGNSA. V was cut by 5 bases and J by 7 bases, with 14 bases left in between. The CDR3 nucleotides are TGTGCCAGCAGCAGGGGAGGCGAGGGTGAAAAACTGTTTTTT. Its translation: CASSRGGEGEKLFF.

The chain couples TRBV7-9 to TRBJ1-2; TRBD1 aligns across 8 bases. CDR1 is SEHNR and CDR2 is FQNEAQ in the germline V gene (reference sequence). This CDR3 comprises 15 residues. V shed 7 bases, J shed 8 bases, and the junction held 15 bases outside the gene matches. The CDR3 reads CASTSGQGAVGGYTF. Written as DNA, the CDR3 is TGTGCCAGCACCTCCGGGCAGGGGGCTGTAGGAGGCTACACCTTC. The complete variable domain, with remaining parts taken from reference TRBV7-9 and TRBJ1-2, reads DTGVSQNPRHKITKRGQNVTFRCDPISEHNRLYWYRQTLGQGPEFLTYFQNEAQLEKSRLLSDRFSAERPKGSFSTLEIQRTEQGDSAMYLCASTSGQGAVGGYTFGSGTRLTVV.

V usage is TRBV27 and J usage is TRBJ1-5, with 7 bases matching TRBD1. Germline V CDR1 and CDR2: MNHEY, SMNVEV (reference sequence). The CDR3 is 13 amino acids. The V gene end was trimmed by 3 bases and the J gene end by 6 bases; junction bases not matched to a gene: 2. CDR3 in amino acids: CASSFSGGQPQHF. The DNA for the CDR3 is TGTGCCAGCAGTTTCTCAGGGGGTCAGCCCCAGCATTTT.

This rearrangement joins TRBV28 to TRBJ1-1; D possibly corresponds to TRBD1 (5 bases). The CDR3 sequence is 14 residues long. CDR1 is MDHEN, CDR2 SYDVKM, per germline. V was pared by 8 bases and J by 3 bases, with 16 bases between. CDR3 sequence (DNA): TGTGCCAGCTATCAGCCGGGGGGGGACACTGAAGCTTTCTTT. Its translation is CASYQPGGDTEAFF.

This clone was picked up a small number of times. The chain combines TRBV11-2 with TRBJ2-5, with D unclear. The germline CDR1 and CDR2 sequences are SGHAT and FQNNGV. The CDR3 loop spans 14 amino acids. V lost 4 bases to trimming and J lost 1 base, with 10 bases between them. The CDR3 reads CASSSWMAQETQYF. The CDR3, as DNA: TGTGCCAGCAGCTCATGGATGGCCCAAGAGACCCAGTACTTC.

This chain uses TRBV6-1 with TRBJ1-1; TRBD1 matches at 7 bases. Losses at the gene ends were 3 bases for V and 0 bases for J; bases not matched to a gene: 4. Germline loops: CDR1 MNHNS, CDR2 SASEGT. The CDR3 is 15 residues long. The chain's CDR3 is CASSDRTGMNTEAFF. DNA for the CDR3: TGTGCCAGCAGTGACCGGACAGGCATGAACACTGAAGCTTTCTTT.

In this sample, this clone turned up once. The chain carries TRBV3-1 (or the pseudogene TRBV3-2) and TRBJ2-2; D is ambiguous. The V gene lost 4 bases and the J gene lost 1 base, with 10 bases spanning the gap. CDR1 is LGHDT and CDR2 is YNNKEL in the germline V gene (reference sequence). The CDR3 sequence is 15 residues long. CDR3 region: CASSLKEVNTGELFF. The CDR3 coding sequence is TGTGCCAGCAGCCTAAAAGAGGTGAACACCGGGGAGCTGTTTTTT.

The chain uses TRBV29-1 and TRBJ1-1; weak D call: TRBD1 (5 bases). CDR3 length: 13 amino acids. The germline gives CDR1 SQVTM, CDR2 ANQGSEA. With 7 bases removed from V and 5 bases from J, the gap between germline ends came to 17 bases. CDR3 DNA: TGCAGCGCCCGGGCAGGGTTGGGTACTGAAGCTTTCTTT. Translating gives CSARAGLGTEAFF.

This chain links TRBV12-3 or TRBV12-4 with TRBJ1-2, with no clear D. V lost 4 bases and J 14 bases, leaving 17 bases between the germline ends. This CDR3 comprises 12 residues. In nucleotides, the CDR3 is TGTGCCAGCAGTTATCCGTCTGGAATTCAGACCTTC. It yields the protein CASSYPSGIQTF.

The chain joins TRBV27 to TRBJ1-1; 7 bases align to TRBD1. Germline CDR1 and CDR2: MNHEY and SMNVEV (reference sequence). V gave up 3 bases and J gave up 0 bases; unmatched junction bases: 4. The CDR3 length is 15 residues. CDR3 nucleotides: TGTGCCAGCAGTTTTCTGGGACAGATGAACACTGAAGCTTTCTTT. Translated, it gives CASSFLGQMNTEAFF.

This chain joins TRBV5-6 and TRBJ1-1; D is unclear. The CDR3 runs 11 residues. CDR1 is SGHDT, CDR2 YYEEEE, per germline. V was shortened by 4 bases and J by 6 bases, with 7 bases between the two germline ends. CDR3 region: CASSTVAEAFF. CDR3 coding DNA: TGTGCCAGCAGCACAGTAGCTGAAGCTTTCTTT.

The chain recombines TRBV10-1 with TRBJ1-1, with D possibly being TRBD1 (6 bases). The V gene's germline CDR1 is WNHNN and CDR2 SYGVQD (reference sequence). With 6 bases removed from V and 5 bases from J, the gap between germline ends came to 19 bases. This CDR3 is built from 15 residues. CDR3 in DNA: TGCGCCAGCAGACCGGGACAAGGACGGGGGACTGAAGCTTTCTTT. Its protein product is CASRPGQGRGTEAFF.

The chain links TRBV10-1 to TRBJ2-3, with TRBD1 identical over 9 bases. Germline V CDR1 and CDR2: WNHNN, SYGVQD (reference sequence). The junction had 14 bases not matched to a gene; V was cut back by 3 bases and J by 4 bases. CDR3 size: 18 residues. Written as DNA, the CDR3 is TGCGCCAGCAGTGATCAAGTTTTTCCGGGACAGGGCCCAGATACGCAGTATTTT. It encodes CASSDQVFPGQGPDTQYF.

V and J are TRBV7-9 and TRBJ1-4; D unresolved. The CDR3 is 14 residues long. V was clipped by 2 bases and J by 0 bases, with 4 bases between them. Looked up from germline, CDR1 is SEHNR and CDR2 is FQNEAQ (reference sequence). DNA of the CDR3: TGTGCCAGCAGCTTACCATCAACTAATGAAAAACTGTTTTTT. Translated, it gives CASSLPSTNEKLFF.

The CDR3 region has the DNA TGTGCCATCAGTGAGTCGATTTTAACAGCGGGATCACCCCTCCACTTT. This codes for CAISESILTAGSPLHF. The chain combines TRBV10-3 with TRBJ1-6, with D hard to call. V dropped 0 bases and J dropped 10 bases, with 16 bases sitting between them. The germline V gene encodes CDR1 ENHRY and CDR2 SYGVKD. The CDR3 covers 16 residues.

The chain couples TRBV11-2 to TRBJ2-2; D is unclear. Trimming pared 0 bases from V and 0 bases from J, leaving 8 bases between. Germline V gives CDR1 SGHAT, CDR2 FQNNGV. CDR3 length: 16 residues. For the CDR3, the DNA is TGTGCCAGCAGCTTAGATGACGTCGCGAACACCGGGGAGCTGTTTTTT. Protein product: CASSLDDVANTGELFF.

The table lists this clone with a count of one. V usage is TRBV19 and J usage is TRBJ1-5; D ambiguous. The germline V and J ends were trimmed by 8 bases and 4 bases, with 9 bases remaining between them. Looked up from germline, CDR1 is LNHDA and CDR2 is SQIVND (reference sequence). CDR3 size: 12 residues. As DNA, the CDR3 is TGTGCCAGTGCAGGTCCTAATCAGCCCCAGCATTTT. It codes for CASAGPNQPQHF.

V usage is TRBV27 and J usage is TRBJ1-2; weak D call: TRBD1 (6 bases). Germline CDR1 reads MNHEY; CDR2 reads SMNVEV (reference sequence). Trimming took off 4 bases at V and 4 bases at J, with 19 bases between the two ends. This CDR3 has 16 amino acids. This chain's CDR3 is CASSSARGGSRYGYTF. The CDR3 bases are TGTGCCAGCAGTTCGGCCCGAGGGGGATCACGCTATGGCTACACCTTC.

V is TRBV5-1 and J is TRBJ2-5; D call uncertain. V lost 0 bases and J lost 7, with 10 bases in between. This CDR3 has 13 residues. Per the germline V gene, CDR1 is SGHRS and CDR2 is YFSETQ. CDR3 in DNA: TGCGCCAGCAGCTTGGAAGGGTTGGGGACCCAGTACTTC. Encoded protein: CASSLEGLGTQYF.